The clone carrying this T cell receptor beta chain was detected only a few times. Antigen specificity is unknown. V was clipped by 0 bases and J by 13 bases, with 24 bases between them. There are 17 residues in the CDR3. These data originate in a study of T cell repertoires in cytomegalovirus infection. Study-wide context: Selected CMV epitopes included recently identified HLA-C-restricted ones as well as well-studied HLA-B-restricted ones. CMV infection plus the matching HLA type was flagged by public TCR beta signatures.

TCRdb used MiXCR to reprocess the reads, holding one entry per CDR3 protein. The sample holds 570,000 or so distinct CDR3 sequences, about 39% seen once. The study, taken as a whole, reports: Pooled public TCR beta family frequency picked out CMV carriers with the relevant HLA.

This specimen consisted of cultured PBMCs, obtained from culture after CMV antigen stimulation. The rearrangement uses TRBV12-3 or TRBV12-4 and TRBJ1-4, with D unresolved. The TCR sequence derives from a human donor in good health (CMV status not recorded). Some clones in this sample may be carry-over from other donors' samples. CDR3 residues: CASSLAVLRTAPNGLFF. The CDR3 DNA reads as TGTGCCAGCAGTTTAGCGGTGCTCCGGACGGCCCCGAATGGACTGTTTTTT.